The 21 T cell receptor beta chains listed next were all sequenced from one sample in a study of Ad26.COV2.S vaccination and SARS-CoV-2 variants. Treatment here: 15 to 20 received Ad26.COV2.S at low or high dose, single or two shots; roughly five received placebo; per-sample allocation not given. Sampling happened 63 days after the first vaccine or placebo injection. Libraries were prepared by immunoSEQ multiplex PCR; TCRdb keeps only in-frame clonotypes and omits some of them. The table records around 450,000 clones, around 91% of them present only once. The sequences come from peripheral blood, collected in a trial of Ad26.COV2.S vaccine versus placebo. All receptors derive from a person between 18 and 59 years old who received the Ad26.COV2.S COVID-19 vaccine or a placebo.

Points on this clone: One end of the junction varies from germline; a read error may be responsible. The CDR3: CATGQLNIQSQHF. The CDR3 coding sequence is TGTGCCACCGGACAGCTAAATATTCAGTCCCAGCATTTT. The chain joins TRBV28 to TRBJ1-5, with D perhaps TRBD1 (6 bases). Germline V lookup: CDR1 MDHEN, CDR2 SYDVKM. There are 13 residues in the CDR3.

This clone appeared once. The V gene is TRBV6-5, the J gene TRBJ2-1; 9 bases map to TRBD2. CDR3 length: 14 amino acids. Germline V gene sequence: CDR1 MNHEY, CDR2 SVGAGI. V was pared by 5 bases and J by 2 bases, with 1 base of the junction left unmatched. The CDR3 protein is CASSLAGTYNEQFF. Here the CDR3 DNA reads TGTGCCAGCAGTCTAGCGGGGACCTACAATGAGCAGTTCTTC.

The gene calls are TRBV11-3 and TRBJ2-4, with unresolved D. Germline V CDR1 and CDR2: SGHNT, YENEEA. The V end was cut by 1 base, the J end by 8 bases, with 9 bases between. CDR3 length: 13 amino acids. In DNA, the CDR3 is TGTGCCAGCAGCTTAGGACAACGGGACATTCAGTACTTC. Amino acid sequence: CASSLGQRDIQYF.

The V gene is TRBV7-9, the J gene TRBJ2-5, with D tentatively TRBD2 (6 bases). This CDR3 has 16 residues. Germline V gene sequence: CDR1 SEHNR, CDR2 FQNEAQ (reference sequence). With 5 bases removed from V and 2 bases from J, the gap between germline ends came to 18 bases. CDR3 residues: CASSPGVAVIQETQYF. Here the CDR3 DNA reads TGTGCCAGCAGCCCCGGAGTAGCGGTAATTCAAGAGACCCAGTACTTC.

The rearrangement links TRBV5-4 to TRBJ1-6; 9 bases match TRBD1. There are 19 residues in the CDR3. Germline assignment: CDR1 SGHNT and CDR2 YYREEE (reference sequence). Unmatched junction bases numbered 18, after V lost 4 bases and J lost 7 bases. The CDR3, as DNA: TGTGCCAGCAGCCCCGCTCCCGGGGGACAGGGCGCGCGAAATTCACCCCTCCACTTT. This translates into CASSPAPGGQGARNSPLHF. Combining the CDR3 with reference TRBV5-4 and TRBJ1-6 gives the whole variable domain ETGVTQSPTHLIKTRGQQVTLRCSSQSGHNTVSWYQQALGQGPQFIFQYYREEENGRGNFPPRFSGLQFPNYSSELNVNALELDDSALYLCASSPAPGGQGARNSPLHFGNGTRLTVT.

This chain uses TRBV9 with TRBJ2-3, with D uncertain. Germline V gene data show CDR1 as SGDLS and CDR2 as YYNGEE. Trimming removed 5 bases at V and 2 bases at J, with 12 bases between. This CDR3 region has 14 residues. The CDR3 DNA is TGTGCCAGCAGGAAGAATGAAGCCACAGATACGCAGTATTTT. This sequence encodes CASRKNEATDTQYF. Variable domain in full (rest from reference TRBV9 and TRBJ2-3): DSGVTQTPKHLITATGQRVTLRCSPRSGDLSVYWYQQSLDQGLQFLIQYYNGEERAKGNILERFSAQQFPDLHSELNLSSLELGDSALYFCASRKNEATDTQYFGPGTRLTVL.

CDR3 residues: CASSWGTGGETQYF. The DNA of the CDR3 is TGCGCCAGCAGCTGGGGGACAGGGGGTGAGACCCAGTACTTC. The rearrangement uses TRBV5-1 and TRBJ2-5; 11 bases are a match to TRBD1. J gave up 5 bases and V 3 bases, and 3 bases lay outside the gene matches. The length of the CDR3 is 14 residues. The germline gives CDR1 SGHRS, CDR2 YFSETQ.

The rearrangement uses TRBV5-4 and TRBJ2-3, with 10 bases lining up with TRBD1. Germline V lookup: CDR1 SGHNT, CDR2 YYREEE (reference sequence). This CDR3 region has 16 residues. Unmatched junction bases numbered 9, after V lost 4 bases and J lost 4 bases. The CDR3 DNA reads TGTGCCAGCAGCGCCCCGGGACAGGGGCTCCCAGATACGCAGTATTTT. This encodes CASSAPGQGLPDTQYF.

The chain joins TRBV5-4 to TRBJ2-2; D may be TRBD1 or TRBD2 (5 bases each). With 4 bases removed from V and 1 base from J, the gap between germline ends came to 14 bases. This CDR3 has 16 residues. Germline V gene lookup returns CDR1 SGHNT and CDR2 YYREEE (reference sequence). This CDR3 reads CASSLHPGLNTGELFF. CDR3 in DNA: TGTGCCAGCAGCCTCCATCCGGGGCTGAACACCGGGGAGCTGTTTTTT.

This clone was seen once. The V call is TRBV28, the J call TRBJ1-4; TRBD1 might be the D (6 bases). The CDR3 loop spans 15 amino acids. The V and J ends lost 3 bases and 3 bases respectively, with 11 bases between them. From germline, CDR1 is MDHEN and CDR2 SYDVKM. The CDR3 loop is CASSFLTGSNEKLFF. The CDR3 DNA follows: TGTGCCAGCAGTTTTTTGACAGGTTCTAATGAAAAACTGTTTTTT.

The V gene is TRBV11-2, the J gene TRBJ2-7; 11 bases are a match to TRBD1. V shed 5 bases, J shed 12 bases, and the junction held 9 bases outside the gene matches. CDR3 length: 13 amino acids. Germline V gene data show CDR1 as SGHAT and CDR2 as FQNNGV. The CDR3 coding sequence is TGTGCCAGCAGCCCGGCCGGGACAGGGGGTCTGTACTTC. Amino acid sequence: CASSPAGTGGLYF.

The chain employs TRBV30 and TRBJ1-6, with 8 bases lining up with TRBD1. CDR1 and CDR2 (germline): GTSNPN, SVGIG (reference sequence). V gave up 2 bases and J gave up 7 bases; unmatched junction bases: 7. The CDR3 is made up of 15 amino acids. CDR3 in amino acids: CAWSSLGQGNSPLHF. The CDR3 nucleotides are TGTGCCTGGAGTTCCCTAGGACAGGGAAATTCACCCCTCCACTTT.

V usage is TRBV7-2 and J usage is TRBJ2-7, with 14 bases fitting TRBD2. Trimming cost V 5 bases and J 5 bases; bases outside gene matches: 5. Germline V gene data show CDR1 as SGHTA and CDR2 as FQGNSA. This CDR3 is 15 amino acids long. The CDR3 DNA is TGTGCCAGCAGCCCAATGGGACTAGCGGGAGACGAGCAGTACTTC. Translating it yields CASSPMGLAGDEQYF.

In the case of this clone: Distinct nucleotide sequences in the sample also encode this CDR3. The rearrangement links TRBV6-2 or TRBV6-3 to TRBJ2-1; D unclear. CDR3 length: 11 residues. Trimming cost V 5 bases and J 8 bases, with 7 bases left between them. The germline V gene encodes CDR1 MNHEY and CDR2 SVGEGT. The CDR3 bases are TGTGCCAGCAGTCAGGCACATGAGCAGTTCTTC. Translating gives CASSQAHEQFF.

This clone was detected only once. The rearrangement uses TRBV14 and TRBJ2-6, with D perhaps TRBD2 (6 bases). The V gene's germline CDR1 is SGHDN and CDR2 FVKESK. V gave up 5 bases and J gave up 2 bases, with 10 bases separating them. The CDR3 runs to 15 residues. As DNA, the CDR3 is TGTGCCAGCAGCATCGGAGGGGCTGGGGCCAACGTCCTGACTTTC. This sequence encodes CASSIGGAGANVLTF.

The chain uses TRBV24-1 and TRBJ2-3; no clear D. With 7 bases removed from V and 0 bases from J, the gap between germline ends came to 19 bases. The CDR3 loop spans 17 amino acids. The germline CDR1 and CDR2 sequences are KGHDR and SFDVKD. The CDR3 sequence: CATRGFADEPSTDTQYF. DNA of the CDR3: TGTGCCACCAGGGGGTTCGCGGACGAGCCAAGCACAGATACGCAGTATTTT.

This clone turned up a few times. This rearrangement joins TRBV6-6 to TRBJ2-7; 8 bases are shared with TRBD1. This CDR3 comprises 14 residues. Losses at the gene ends were 6 bases for V and 1 base for J; bases not matched to a gene: 5. From germline, CDR1 is MNHNY and CDR2 SVGAGI (reference sequence). CDR3 loop: CASRDRALSYEQYF. Here the CDR3 DNA reads TGTGCCAGCAGGGACAGGGCCCTTTCCTACGAGCAGTACTTC.

V is TRBV5-1 and J is TRBJ2-3, with D possibly being TRBD1 (6 bases). This CDR3 spans 14 amino acids. Germline V CDR1 and CDR2: SGHRS, YFSETQ. V was clipped by 5 bases and J by 0 bases, with 10 bases between them. CDR3: CASRVTGSTDTQYF. Here the CDR3 DNA reads TGCGCCAGCAGAGTAACAGGGAGCACAGATACGCAGTATTTT.

For the CDR3, the DNA is TGTGCCAGCAGCTTGGGGACTAGCGGGAGATTTTATGAGCAGTTCTTC. Translated: CASSLGTSGRFYEQFF. The V and J genes are TRBV5-4 and TRBJ2-1, with TRBD2 matching 13 bases. The CDR3 is made up of 16 amino acids. Germline V gene sequence: CDR1 SGHNT, CDR2 YYREEE (reference sequence). With V trimmed by 0 bases and J by 8 bases, 5 bases remained unmatched.

The chain combines TRBV20-1 with TRBJ1-6; D call uncertain. CDR3 length equals 10 residues. The germline gives CDR1 DFQATT, CDR2 SNEGSKA (reference sequence). V was cut by 4 bases and J by 15 bases, with 10 bases left in between. CDR3 in amino acids: CSATHEVLHF. The DNA of the CDR3 is TGCAGTGCTACCCACGAGGTCCTCCACTTT.

This chain joins TRBV6-6 and TRBJ1-4; D is ambiguous. Looked up from germline, CDR1 is MNHNY and CDR2 is SVGAGI (reference sequence). Trimming stripped 6 bases from V and 8 bases from J, with 10 bases between. This CDR3 is built from 12 residues. In nucleotides, the CDR3 is TGTGCCAGCAGCCCCGGACCGGAAAAACTGTTTTTT. Translating it yields CASSPGPEKLFF.